The T cell receptor (beta chain) under discussion was sequenced for a study of regulatory T cells in long-lasting Graves disease (TCRdb year 2021). For the study in its entirety: Antithyroid drugs had been taken for less than 3 months by newly diagnosed Graves' disease patients. Peripheral blood TCR sequencing and RNA sequencing compared persistent Graves' disease patients with newly diagnosed Graves' disease patients. The study was conducted in China and was registered as a clinical trial. A total of around 35 samples underwent TCR sequencing, from some 13 patients with persistent Graves' disease and 20 patients with newly diagnosed Graves' disease. Here is what the overall study found, with its caveats: Peripheral blood alone was examined, since thyroid tissue, which constituted the primary lesion, could not be accessed. Sequencing and analysis were restricted to the TCR beta chain. Lower TCR Shannon entropy and fewer highly expanded clones were observed in persistent Graves' disease patients than in newly diagnosed patients, which suggested clonal expansion. The authors acknowledged the small sample size as a limitation that may reduce accuracy. Preferential use of TRBV28, TRBJ1-2 and TRBJ2-5 was observed in persistent disease, whereas TRBV20-1 and TRBJ2-1 were favored in newly diagnosed disease. A larger number of public clonotypes was shared among persistent patients (about 2,700) than among newly diagnosed patients (more than 850).

About this clonotype itself: This clone's antigen is unknown. The likely explanation is a read error, given a far larger clone one base away.

To prepare the library, multiplex PCR was applied. The sample was run on an Illumina HiSeq 4000. iRepertoire HTBI primers and Arm-PCR amplification of CDR3 regions were used to construct TCR beta libraries. PCR products were gel purified before sequencing. Per the authors' processing: A total of 62 TRBV and some 15 TRBJ segments were identified across samples and were used for gene usage analysis of CDR3 amino acid clonotypes. Filtered high-quality paired reads were merged into contigs using COPE and FqMerger. BLAST was used to align contigs to IMGT TRBV, TRBD and TRBJ reference genes, and CDR3 was defined according to IMGT. Clonotypes above 0.1% frequency were classified as highly expanded clones. Shannon entropy served as the measure of repertoire diversity, while the Gini coefficient captured V-J evenness. A clonotype was considered public if more than one individual shared it. TCRdb reworked the public reads: Q25 trimming with fastp, MiXCR clone assembly, productive beta chains retained. Identical CDR3 proteins give one entry, which carries the most common genes and DNA. The V and J calls follow TCRdb's processing rather than the paper's. The sample data list more than 300,000 distinct CDR3 sequences, and around 15% of these were observed just once. Approximately 21% of the sample is held by the ten biggest clonotypes.

What the time point label conveys for this sample: newly diagnosed GD, antithyroid drugs for less than 3 months. RNA was extracted from PBMCs in TRIzol for both TCR sequencing and RNA sequencing. Graves' disease was diagnosed according to American Thyroid Association guidelines. Patients were recruited from an endocrinology department in Xi'an, China. From each patient, around 8.3 milliliters of peripheral blood was collected into an EDTA anticoagulant tube. Ficoll Paque Plus density gradient separation was used to isolate PBMCs, and no further T cell sorting was performed. RNA quality was checked with an Agilent 2100 Bioanalyzer and agarose gel, and concentration with a NanoDrop 2000. The trim is 5 bases for V and 9 bases for J, with a gap of 16 bases between the germline ends. Measured from the cysteine to the phenylalanine, the CDR3 is 13 residues long. The entry retains the CDR3 DNA only, 39 bases that are in frame from base 1.

The chain couples TRBV12-3 or TRBV12-4 to TRBJ1-2; no D gene can be assigned with confidence. This receptor was obtained from a female donor with Graves disease. This specimen consisted of peripheral blood mononuclear cells (PBMCs), obtained at new diagnosis, from a patient treated with antithyroid drugs. The CDR3 sequence is CASSPTVGLSYTF. In nucleotides, the sequence is TGTGCCAGCAGTCCGACGGTAGGGTTGAGCTACACCTTC.